Listed below are T cell receptor beta chains from one sample, sequenced in a study of STAT5B mutations in CD4+ large granular lymphocyte leukemia. The data were produced by immunoSEQ multiplex PCR, yet TCRdb's version contains in-frame clones alone and is incomplete. Of tens of thousands of clones in the sample, around 86% were seen once. Sequenced material: CD4+ T cells from blood buffy coats. Source of these receptors: a human donor in good health. Each CDR3 is given with its conserved first and last residue. A D gene is named only where the DNA matches it firmly. Only some rows state a clone size, as once, few, many or a class for expanded clones.

DNA | CDR3 | D | J | size | V
TGTGCCAGCATAGGCAGTACTAACTATGGCTACACCTTC | CASIGSTNYGYTF | . | TRBJ1-2 | . | TRBV28
TGTGCCAGCAGTTACAGGGAGCCGGGAGGAGGCGGGGAGCTGTTTTTT | CASSYREPGGGGELFF | TRBD2 | TRBJ2-2 | . | TRBV6-6
TGTGCCAGCAGCTTGGAAGACATCTATGGCTACACCTTC | CASSLEDIYGYTF | . | TRBJ1-2 | . | TRBV5-4
TGTGCCAGCAGCGTAGGGGGTAACTATGGCTACACCTTC | CASSVGGNYGYTF | . | TRBJ1-2 | . | TRBV9
TGTGCCAGCACTCCCCGGGGGGACTTGGGGGATACGCAGTATTTT | CASTPRGDLGDTQYF | TRBD2 | TRBJ2-3 | few | TRBV27
TGTGCCAGCAGTTTACAGGGGCGGAACACTGAAGCTTTCTTT | CASSLQGRNTEAFF | TRBD1 | TRBJ1-1 | . | TRBV25-1
TGTGCCAGCAGCCCTAGCGGGAGACGGGCCGGGGAGCTGTTTTTT | CASSPSGRRAGELFF | TRBD2 | TRBJ2-2 | . | TRBV7-3
TGTGCCAGCAGCCCCGGGACTTCGATCGGTAGCAATGAGCAGTTCTTC | CASSPGTSIGSNEQFF | . | TRBJ2-1 | once | TRBV7-8
TGTGCCAGCAGCTTAGCCTGGTTGCCCGGCGAGCAGTACTTC | CASSLAWLPGEQYF | . | TRBJ2-7 | . | TRBV7-8
TGTGCCAGCAACCGAGGCAGATTGAACACTGAAGCTTTCTTT | CASNRGRLNTEAFF | . | TRBJ1-1 | . | TRBV2
TGTGCCAGCAGGATAAATGGGAACTCACCCCTCCACTTT | CASRINGNSPLHF | . | TRBJ1-6 | . | TRBV6-1
TGTGCCAGCACCATACAGGGGGTGGGCGGCTACACCTTC | CASTIQGVGGYTF | TRBD1 | TRBJ1-2 | . | TRBV6-1
TGTGCCAGCCGCCCCCGGCCAGGGGGGAGATCTGGGGCCAACGTCCTGACTTTC | CASRPRPGGRSGANVLTF | . | TRBJ2-6 | . | TRBV7-6
TGTGCCAGCAGCGCGGGACGCCTCAATGAAAAACTGTTTTTT | CASSAGRLNEKLFF | . | TRBJ1-4 | . | TRBV7-9
TGTGCCAGCAGCTCCGGACAGGGGGCGAACTATGGCTACACCTTC | CASSSGQGANYGYTF | TRBD1 | TRBJ1-2 | . | TRBV5-4
TGTGCCAGCACAAAGGGACAGGGGGTAATCACTGAAGCTTTCTTT | CASTKGQGVITEAFF | TRBD1 | TRBJ1-1 | . | TRBV2
TGTGCCAGCAGGACCCCCCAGGGTAATGAGCAGTTCTTC | CASRTPQGNEQFF | . | TRBJ2-1 | . | TRBV6-5
TGTGCCAGCGGACAGGGCCAAGAGACCCAGTACTTC | CASGQGQETQYF | TRBD1 | TRBJ2-5 | . | TRBV7-2
TGTGCCAGCTCACCTCGGCCCGCGGACAGGGAAGAGACCCAGTACTTC | CASSPRPADREETQYF | TRBD1 | TRBJ2-5 | . | TRBV18
TGTGCCATCAGCCCGGGACTAGCGCAAGAGACCCAGTACTTC | CAISPGLAQETQYF | TRBD2 | TRBJ2-5 | . | TRBV10-3
TGTGCCAGTAGTATGATAAGGCCTTCCTGGCGCTACACCTTC | CASSMIRPSWRYTF | . | TRBJ1-2 | . | TRBV19
TGCGCCAGCAGCCGGAGGACTAGCGTATTCGACCAGTACTTC | CASSRRTSVFDQYF | TRBD2 | TRBJ2-5 | once | TRBV5-1
TGCGCCAGCAGCTTGGACACCATGAACACTGAAGCTTTCTTT | CASSLDTMNTEAFF | . | TRBJ1-1 | . | TRBV5-1
TGCGCCAGCAGTCTAAGCCAGGGGGGTGGCTACACCTTC | CASSLSQGGGYTF | TRBD1 | TRBJ1-2 | . | TRBV5-1
TGTGCCAGCAGTGAAGCGGGAGGGGTCGGTACCGGGGAGCTGTTTTTT | CASSEAGGVGTGELFF | TRBD2 | TRBJ2-2 | . | TRBV6-1
TGTGCCAGCAGTCCCCGTCGACTAGCTGGGGAGACCCAGTACTTC | CASSPRRLAGETQYF | TRBD2 | TRBJ2-5 | . | TRBV6-5
TGTGCCAGCATCAGGGGGGGGATAAGTACTGAAGCTTTCTTT | CASIRGGISTEAFF | TRBD1 | TRBJ1-1 | . | TRBV6-5
TGTGCCAGCAGCCCCTCCGGGACAGGGAGGCAGCAGCCCCAGCATTTT | CASSPSGTGRQQPQHF | TRBD1 | TRBJ1-5 | . | TRBV5-6
TGTGCCAGCGCAAGGGTGGGTCTCGGGGAGCTGTTTTTT | CASARVGLGELFF | . | TRBJ2-2 | . | TRBV7-2
TGTGCCAGGACGCGTACCAGGGGGTACCAAGAGACCCAGTACTTC | CARTRTRGYQETQYF | TRBD1 | TRBJ2-5 | few | TRBV7-3
TGTGCTAGTGGTTTGGGGCAGTTAGCCTACGAGCAGTACTTC | CASGLGQLAYEQYF | . | TRBJ2-7 | . | TRBV12-5
TGTGCCAGCTGGGGGGAGCAGTACTTC | CASWGEQYF | . | TRBJ2-7 | . | TRBV21-1
TGTGCCAGCAGCCAAGACCCCTCAGGGGGCAGGACTGAAGCTTTCTTT | CASSQDPSGGRTEAFF | TRBD1 | TRBJ1-1 | . | TRBV4-2
TGTGCCAGCAGTGAAACAGGTACCACTAGGAGTACGCAGTATTTT | CASSETGTTRSTQYF | . | TRBJ2-3 | . | TRBV25-1
TGCAGCGTTGGGGGTTTCGGGGGAAACTATGGCTACACCTTC | CSVGGFGGNYGYTF | . | TRBJ1-2 | . | TRBV29-1
TGTGCCAGCAGCTCCCTTAATTCACCCCTCCACTTT | CASSSLNSPLHF | . | TRBJ1-6 | . | TRBV28
TGCGCCAGTAGCCAGCAACTACGTAGGACTAGCGTCTACAATGAGCAGTTCTTC | CASSQQLRRTSVYNEQFF | TRBD2 | TRBJ2-1 | . | TRBV4-1
TGCGCCAGCAGCCAAGCGGGGGGCGGGAGGGTCTCCGGGGCCAACGTCCTGACTTTC | CASSQAGGGRVSGANVLTF | TRBD2 | TRBJ2-6 | . | TRBV4-1
TGCGCCAGCAGCCAATACGTGAATCAGCCCCAGCATTTT | CASSQYVNQPQHF | . | TRBJ1-5 | few | TRBV4-3
TGTGCCAGCTCACCAGGTACACAGATTGGCAATGAGCAGTTCTTC | CASSPGTQIGNEQFF | . | TRBJ2-1 | . | TRBV18
TGCGCCACCTCAAGGAGGGCGGAAAACACCGGGGAGCTGTTTTTT | CATSRRAENTGELFF | . | TRBJ2-2 | . | TRBV10-1
TGTGCCAGCAGTGCACAGCCCTGGAACACTGAAGCTTTCTTT | CASSAQPWNTEAFF | . | TRBJ1-1 | . | TRBV6-1
TGTGCCAGCAGTTCCCTTCTTCTTGAAGCTTTCTTT | CASSSLLLEAFF | . | TRBJ1-1 | few | TRBV28
TGTGCCAGCAGCTTTGTTGGACTAGCGGGCACAGATACGCAGTATTTT | CASSFVGLAGTDTQYF | TRBD2 | TRBJ2-3 | . | TRBV7-2
TGTGCCAGCAGTGGGGGTTCGGACACCGGGGAGCTGTTTTTT | CASSGGSDTGELFF | . | TRBJ2-2 | . | TRBV25-1
TGTGCCAGCAGTGATGGCAGGGTAGGGGGGGAGCTGTTTTTT | CASSDGRVGGELFF | . | TRBJ2-2 | . | TRBV2
TGTGCCAGCAGCTTAGAAAGGGGGGTCAATCAGCCCCAGCATTTT | CASSLERGVNQPQHF | . | TRBJ1-5 | . | TRBV7-6
TGTGCCAGCAGTGGGGGGACAGGGGATTATGGCTACACCTTC | CASSGGTGDYGYTF | TRBD1 | TRBJ1-2 | . | TRBV6-1
TGTGCCAGCAGCCCGACCGGGACCTATAATTCACCCCTCCACTTT | CASSPTGTYNSPLHF | . | TRBJ1-6 | few | TRBV7-9
TGTGCCAGCAGCCAAGACGAGGGGAGCTCCTATAATTCACCCCTCCACTTT | CASSQDEGSSYNSPLHF | . | TRBJ1-6 | . | TRBV4-2
TGTGCCAGCAGCTTGGTTGGGCTGGAAACAGATACGCAGTATTTT | CASSLVGLETDTQYF | . | TRBJ2-3 | . | TRBV5-4
TGTGCCAGCAGCTTTTCCGGGACAGTAGGTGTGCAGTACTTC | CASSFSGTVGVQYF | TRBD1 | TRBJ2-7 | . | TRBV11-1
TGTGCCAGCAGCTCCTCAGGGGAGGAGACCCAGTACTTC | CASSSSGEETQYF | . | TRBJ2-5 | . | TRBV7-3
TGCGCCAGCAGCTTGCCCCGGGACAGGGGCCTGGAAGAGACCCAGTACTTC | CASSLPRDRGLEETQYF | TRBD1 | TRBJ2-5 | . | TRBV5-1
TGTGCCAGCAGCTTAGCGCGACGGGAGAACACCGGGGAGCTGTTTTTT | CASSLARRENTGELFF | . | TRBJ2-2 | . | TRBV7-8